This T cell receptor beta chain was recorded in a study of CD8 T cells in ankylosing spondylitis. Findings and caveats of the study: Several highly homologous variants formed a TCR beta motif that appeared characteristic of ankylosing spondylitis blood.

Germline CDR1 and CDR2: SGHRS and YFSETQ. With 7 bases clipped from V and 3 bases from J, the junction kept 25 bases outside the gene matches. CDR3 length equals 20 residues. TCRdb analysed the 5' RACE reads with MiXCR anew, one entry per CDR3 protein. The data show around 300,000 distinct CDR3 sequences, roughly 15% seen once. This clonotype was found a few times. As yet, its antigen is unknown. The specimen was blood, either unsorted or a sorted T cell fraction (not recorded which). The V call is TRBV5-1, the J call TRBJ2-1; 7 bases fit TRBD2. The clonotype originates from a male donor with ankylosing spondylitis or in good health (not recorded which). This chain's CDR3 is CASAPGPQRGYLANYNEQFF. The CDR3 region has the DNA TGCGCCAGCGCCCCAGGGCCCCAGCGGGGTTACCTTGCGAACTACAATGAGCAGTTCTTC.